A single sample gave rise to the 20 T cell receptor beta chains below, sequenced in a study of CD8+ T cells in alopecia areata (dated by TCRdb to the late 2010s). The receptor library was made with the immunoSEQ multiplex PCR assay. For TCR sequencing, RNA was extracted from every sample and reverse transcribed into cDNA to serve as template. The immuneACCESS repertoire file appears here via TCRdb, limited to in-frame rearrangements. These files lack a portion of the clones; in checked studies, under half of the deficit traces to unresolved V genes, and the cause of the others is not known. The sample comprises 200,000 to 300,000 clones, and every one was counted more than once. 0.9% to 1.5% of the sample is in the top ten clones. Cells from pooled mouse cutaneous lymph nodes were stained for CD4, CD8alpha, NKG2D, NKG2ACE and other markers and then sorted on a BD Influx. The sample comprised CD4+ T cells sorted from a lymph node. These receptors originate from a C3H/HeJ mouse with alopecia areata. The strain in question carries the MHC haplotype H2-k.

This clone was found a few times. Gene names and germline refer to mouse. The sequence runs out 4 residues before the end of the CDR3; the remainder is reconstructed from the germline J gene. The sample carries other DNA sequences with the same CDR3. This sequence joins TRBV5 and TRBJ2-7; D is perhaps TRBD2 (7 bases). Trimming removed 1 base at V and 2 bases at J, with 12 bases between. The CDR3 spans 15 residues. The germline CDR1 and CDR2 sequences are LGHNA and YNLKQL (reference sequence). The CDR3 DNA, read in part, is TGTGCCAGCAGCCAAGGAGGGGGGCTAACCTAT. Its protein is CASSQGGGLTY. In full, the CDR3 reads CASSQGGGLTYEQYF.

This clone occurred a few times. All gene names here are mouse names. The read terminates 4 residues ahead of where the CDR3 ends, so the germline J gene completes it. This sequence joins TRBV5 and TRBJ2-3; tentative D call: TRBD1 (6 bases). Germline loops: CDR1 LGHNA, CDR2 YNLKQL (reference sequence). V was cut by 4 bases and J by 0 bases, with 14 bases left in between. This CDR3 is built from 16 residues. The CDR3 is CASSLRDTTSAETLYF. The sequenced part of the CDR3 DNA is TGTGCCAGCAGCCTCCGGGACACCACTAGTGCAGAA.

Points on this clone: A much larger clone is a single base away; this may be a read error. The genes and germline here are from mouse. The observed sequence ends 4 residues before the CDR3 terminus, with the missing tail filled in from the germline J gene. The rearrangement links TRBV19 to TRBJ1-2; 9 bases line up with TRBD1. J gave up 3 bases and V 4 bases, and 1 base lay outside the gene matches. This CDR3 region has 13 residues. Germline V gene lookup returns CDR1 FNHDT and CDR2 SITEND (reference sequence). The CDR3 bases that were read are TGTGCCAGCAGTGGGGACAGGGACTCC. Its protein product is CASSGDRDS. The whole CDR3 protein reads CASSGDRDSDYTF. The full variable domain, rest sourced from reference TRBV19 and TRBJ1-2, is GGIITQTPKFLIGQEGQKLTLKCQQNFNHDTMYWYRQDSGKGLRLIYYSITENDLQKGDLSEGYDASREKKSSFSLTVTSAQKNEMAVFLCASSGDRDSDYTFGSGTRLLVI.

Concerning this clone: Gene and germline names: mouse. The read is 4 residues too short to cover the CDR3 end, so that end is filled in from the germline J gene. This chain links TRBV1 with TRBJ2-1; maybe TRBD2 (6 bases). The germline V gene encodes CDR1 NSQYPW and CDR2 LRSPGD (reference sequence). Deletions cut 3 bases from V and 5 bases from J, with 14 bases between. The CDR3 spans 15 residues. The CDR3 sequence: CTCSAGGIGNAEQFF. The CDR3 DNA, read in part, is TGCACCTGCAGTGCCGGGGGGATTGGCAATGCT. The whole variable domain, remainder taken from reference TRBV1 and TRBJ2-1, is VTLLEQNPRWRLVPRGQAVNLRCILKNSQYPWMSWYQQDLQKQLQWLFTLRSPGDKEVKSLPGADYLATRVTDTELRLQVANMSQGRTLYCTCSAGGIGNAEQFFGPGTRLTVL.

To note about this clone: The gene symbols are mouse symbols. Coverage ceases 3 residues before the CDR3 finishes, and the germline J gene fills in the end. The chain carries TRBV1 and TRBJ1-6; a possible D gene is TRBD1 (5 bases). TRBJ1-6 is sorted into the ORF group, with uncertain function. The CDR3 has 14 residues. Trimming took off 0 bases at V and 11 bases at J, with 11 bases between the two ends. In germline, CDR1 is NSQYPW, CDR2 LRSPGD (reference sequence). The CDR3 bases that were read are TGCACCTGCAGTGCAGAGGGGGGGAGGGCGCCC. Translating it yields CTCSAEGGRAP. The full CDR3 protein is CTCSAEGGRAPLYF.

The table lists this clone with a few counts. Genes and germline come from the mouse. Coverage ceases 4 residues before the CDR3 finishes, and the germline J gene fills in the end. V and J are TRBV13-3 and TRBJ2-2; 10 bases align to TRBD2. After removal of 5 bases from V and 0 bases from J, the junction contained 4 bases not matched to a gene. Germline V lookup: CDR1 NNHDY, CDR2 SYVADS. This CDR3 region has 16 residues. The covered CDR3 bases are TGTGCCAGCAGGACTGGGGGGAAGGCAAACACCGGG. Translation: CASRTGGKANTG. The full CDR3 reads CASRTGGKANTGQLYF.

Comments on this clone: Mouse names are used for the genes. Read sequence stops 4 residues before the CDR3 end, and the germline J gene provides the missing end. The chain recombines TRBV5 with TRBJ2-1, with TRBD1 matching over 7 bases. CDR3 length: 14 residues. Germline lookup yields CDR1 LGHNA and CDR2 YNLKQL (reference sequence). CDR3 DNA, as far as it was read: TGTGCCAGCAGCCAAACATCGGGACAGACT. It yields the protein CASSQTSGQT. The CDR3 in its entirety is CASSQTSGQTEQFF.

A word on this clone: Gene names are mouse gene names. The read finishes 4 residues shy of the CDR3 end, and the germline J gene is used to complete it. The V gene is TRBV19, the J gene TRBJ2-1, with 8 positions matching TRBD2. The CDR3 covers 15 residues. V was pared by 4 bases and J by 4 bases, with 7 bases of the junction left unmatched. Germline lookup yields CDR1 FNHDT and CDR2 SITEND (reference sequence). The DNA read from the CDR3 is TGTGCCAGCAGTGGCGCCTCTGGGGGGTATGCT. It encodes CASSGASGGYA. The CDR3 reads in full as CASSGASGGYAEQFF.

About this clone: Mouse gene names and germline throughout. Read sequence stops 3 residues before the CDR3 end, and the germline J gene provides the missing end. This sample also contains other DNA sequences that code for the same CDR3. The V and J genes are TRBV13-1 and TRBJ1-6, with 10 bases identical to TRBD1. TRBJ1-6 is an ORF, with its function uncertain. From germline, CDR1 is NSHNY and CDR2 SYGAGN. This CDR3 has 16 residues. Germline trimming cut 2 bases from V and 4 bases from J; bases unmatched to any gene: 3. CDR3 residues: CASSDRDRGYNSPLYF. The covered CDR3 bases are TGTGCCAGCAGTGACCGGGACAGGGGTTATAATTCGCCC.

This clone was seen a handful of times. Mouse names are used for the genes. The CDR3 bases that were read are TGTGCCAGCAGCCACCGGGACTGGGGGAATGCT. Residues: CASSHRDWGNA. The whole CDR3 protein is CASSHRDWGNAEQFF. This rearrangement joins TRBV5 to TRBJ2-1, with 11 bases matching TRBD2. Read data end 4 residues before the CDR3 end; the end is taken from the germline J gene. There are 15 residues in the CDR3. Germline values: CDR1 LGHNA, CDR2 YNLKQL (reference sequence). Trimming cost V 3 bases and J 5 bases; bases outside gene matches: 3.

Points on this clone: Gene names refer to mouse genes. The read comes to an end 4 residues before the CDR3 does, leaving the germline J gene to fill in the end. The chain carries TRBV10 and TRBJ2-1; TRBD2 was called by the table and not checked on the DNA. TRBV10 is annotated as a pseudogene. The CDR3 covers 18 residues. The DNA read from the CDR3 is TGTACTTCTGGGCCAGCAGTGAACAAGAGACTGGGCTATGCT. It specifies CTSGPAVNKRLGYA. The complete CDR3 reads CTSGPAVNKRLGYAEQFF.

A word on this clone: Mouse gene names apply. The read finishes 4 residues shy of the CDR3 end, and the germline J gene is used to complete it. V gene TRBV13-2 combines with J gene TRBJ2-1, with D perhaps matching TRBD1 (5 bases). The CDR3 consists of 12 residues. CDR1 is NNHNN and CDR2 is SYGAGS in the germline V gene (reference sequence). CDR3 loop: CASGEEGAEQFF. Partial CDR3 DNA: TGTGCCAGCGGTGAGGAGGGGGCT.

Note on this clone: Mouse germline and gene names are used. The read ends 4 residues before the CDR3 terminus; that terminus is restored from the germline J gene. The V and J genes are TRBV13-1 and TRBJ2-7, with 11 bases lining up with TRBD2. The CDR3 totals 15 residues. The germline gives CDR1 NSHNY, CDR2 SYGAGN. CDR3 bases read: TGTGCCAGCAGTGATGAGTGGACTGGGGGGAAT. Encoded protein: CASSDEWTGGN. The whole CDR3 sequence reads CASSDEWTGGNEQYF.

This clone was recorded a few times. Gene names follow the mouse nomenclature. With the read ending 4 residues before the CDR3 end, the germline J gene is used to fill in that end. This chain joins TRBV17 and TRBJ2-3; TRBD2 matches 9 bases. The J segment lost 0 bases and the V segment lost 1 base, leaving 2 bases of the junction unmatched. The germline gives CDR1 MNHDT, CDR2 YYDKIL. This CDR3 is 16 amino acids long. The part of the CDR3 DNA that was read is TGTGCTAGCAGTAGAGTGGGGGGGCCTAGTGCAGAA. It yields the protein CASSRVGGPSAE. In full, the CDR3 reads CASSRVGGPSAETLYF.

In this sample, this clone turned up a few times. The gene names here belong to mouse. The CDR3 is cut off 4 residues early in the read; its end comes from the germline J gene. The chain joins TRBV5 to TRBJ1-1; TRBD1 might be the D (5 bases). Germline V gives CDR1 LGHNA, CDR2 YNLKQL (reference sequence). This CDR3 has 14 amino acids. V gave up 1 base and J gave up 1 base, with 7 bases separating them. The sequenced CDR3 bases are TGTGCCAGCAGCCAAGGGACAATAAACACA. It yields the protein CASSQGTINT. The CDR3 reads in full as CASSQGTINTEVFF.

About this clone itself: Any gene name here is a mouse gene name. The CDR3 is cut off 4 residues early in the read; its end comes from the germline J gene. The chain links TRBV13-3 to TRBJ2-3, with D possibly matching TRBD1 (5 bases). CDR3 length equals 13 residues. V lost 4 bases to trimming and J lost 3 bases, with 9 bases between them. The germline gives CDR1 NNHDY, CDR2 SYVADS. CDR3 sequence: CASSNNRAETLYF. Partial CDR3 DNA: TGTGCCAGCAGTAATAACAGGGCAGAA.

On this clone: Mouse gene names and germline throughout. Read coverage stops 4 residues before the CDR3 terminus; the germline J gene supplies the remainder. The chain joins TRBV17 to TRBJ2-2; 7 nucleotides agree with TRBD1. The V gene's germline CDR1 is MNHDT and CDR2 YYDKIL. The length of the CDR3 is 15 residues. Trimming at V came to 0 bases and at J to 4 bases, leaving 2 bases not matched to a gene. CDR3 sequence: CASSRDRGFTGQLYF. The sequenced CDR3 bases are TGTGCTAGCAGTAGAGACAGGGGGTTCACCGGG.

This clone was recorded a few times. The genes and germline here are from mouse. With the read ending 4 residues before the CDR3 end, the germline J gene is used to fill in that end. V gene TRBV5 combines with J gene TRBJ2-5, with D possibly being TRBD1 (6 bases). Germline V gives CDR1 LGHNA, CDR2 YNLKQL (reference sequence). Between the trimmed V and J ends, which lost 2 bases and 0 bases, there was a span of 9 bases. This CDR3 is built from 15 residues. The CDR3 bases that were read are TGTGCCAGCAGCCAATCGGGACAAAACCAAGAC. Translation gives CASSQSGQNQD. The whole CDR3 protein reads CASSQSGQNQDTQYF.

Details on this clone: The gene symbols are mouse symbols. The CDR3 sequence: CASSRDRNYAEQFF. CDR3 DNA (partial): TGTGCCAGCAGCCGGGACAGAAACTATGCT. The chain employs TRBV13-3 and TRBJ2-1; 7 nucleotides match TRBD1. The read comes to an end 4 residues before the CDR3 does, leaving the germline J gene to fill in the end. Germline assignment: CDR1 NNHDY and CDR2 SYVADS. The CDR3 has 14 residues. V lost 5 bases, J lost 1 base, and 3 bases stayed unmatched.

This clone was counted at least ten times. Mouse germline and gene names are used. The sequenced CDR3 bases are TGTGCTAGCAGTAGAGATCCAGGGAACACCGGG. Translated, it gives CASSRDPGNTG. The full CDR3 protein reads CASSRDPGNTGQLYF. V and J are TRBV17 and TRBJ2-2; D might be TRBD1 (5 bases). With the read ending 4 residues before the CDR3 end, the germline J gene is used to fill in that end. Deletions cut 0 bases from V and 2 bases from J, with 7 bases between. The germline V gene encodes CDR1 MNHDT and CDR2 YYDKIL. This CDR3 is 15 amino acids long.